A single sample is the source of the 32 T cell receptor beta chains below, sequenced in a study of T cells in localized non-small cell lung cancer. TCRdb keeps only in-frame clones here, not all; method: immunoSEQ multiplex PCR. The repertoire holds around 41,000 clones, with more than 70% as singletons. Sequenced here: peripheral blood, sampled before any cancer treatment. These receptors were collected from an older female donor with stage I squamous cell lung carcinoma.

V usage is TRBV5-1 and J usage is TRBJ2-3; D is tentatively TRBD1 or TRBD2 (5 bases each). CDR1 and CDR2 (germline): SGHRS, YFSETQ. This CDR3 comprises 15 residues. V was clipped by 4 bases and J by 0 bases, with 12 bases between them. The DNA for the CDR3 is TGCGCCAGCAGCAGAGGGACGGTCAGCACAGATACGCAGTATTTT. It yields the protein CASSRGTVSTDTQYF. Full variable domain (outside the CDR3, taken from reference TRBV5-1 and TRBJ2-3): KAGVTQTPRYLIKTRGQQVTLSCSPISGHRSVSWYQQTPGQGLQFLFEYFSETQRNKGNFPGRFSGRQFSNSRSEMNVSTLELGDSALYLCASSRGTVSTDTQYFGPGTRLTVL.

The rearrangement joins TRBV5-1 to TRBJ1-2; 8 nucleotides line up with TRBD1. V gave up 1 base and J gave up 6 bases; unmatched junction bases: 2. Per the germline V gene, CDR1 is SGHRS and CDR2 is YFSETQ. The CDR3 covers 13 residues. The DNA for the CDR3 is TGCGCCAGCAGCTTGCCAGGGGGCGATGGCTACACCTTC. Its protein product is CASSLPGGDGYTF.

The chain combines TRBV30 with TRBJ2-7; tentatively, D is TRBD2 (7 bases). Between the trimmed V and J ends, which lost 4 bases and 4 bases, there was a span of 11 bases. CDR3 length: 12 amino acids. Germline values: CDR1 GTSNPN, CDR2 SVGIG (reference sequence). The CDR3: CAWIGGRYEQYF. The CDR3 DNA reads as TGTGCCTGGATCGGGGGGCGATACGAGCAGTACTTC.

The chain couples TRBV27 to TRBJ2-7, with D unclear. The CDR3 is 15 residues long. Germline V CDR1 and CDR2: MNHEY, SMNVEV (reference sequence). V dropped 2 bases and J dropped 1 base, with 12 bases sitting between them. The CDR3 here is CASSLQPRTSYEQYF. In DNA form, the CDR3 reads TGTGCCAGCAGTTTACAACCCAGAACGTCCTACGAGCAGTACTTC.

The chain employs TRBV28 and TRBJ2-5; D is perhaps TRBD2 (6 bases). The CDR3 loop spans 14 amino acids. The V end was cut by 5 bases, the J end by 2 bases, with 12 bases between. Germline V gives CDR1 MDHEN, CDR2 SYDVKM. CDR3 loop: CASSKGGFQETQYF. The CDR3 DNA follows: TGTGCCAGCAGTAAAGGAGGGTTTCAAGAGACCCAGTACTTC.

For the CDR3, the DNA is TGTGCCAGCAGCCAATTCGGAACAGGGAAAGAGACCCAGTACTTC. This gives the protein CASSQFGTGKETQYF. The chain joins TRBV14 to TRBJ2-5, with D perhaps TRBD1 (6 bases). The CDR3 runs to 15 residues. The ends were cut back, 2 bases at V and 3 bases at J, with 13 bases in the middle. In germline, CDR1 is SGHDN, CDR2 FVKESK.

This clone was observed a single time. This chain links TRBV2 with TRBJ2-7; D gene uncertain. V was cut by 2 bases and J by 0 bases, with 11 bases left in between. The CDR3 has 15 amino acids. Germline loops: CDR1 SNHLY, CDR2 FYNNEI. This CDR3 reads CASSELAPSSYEQYF. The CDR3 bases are TGTGCCAGCAGTGAATTGGCCCCTAGCTCCTACGAGCAGTACTTC.

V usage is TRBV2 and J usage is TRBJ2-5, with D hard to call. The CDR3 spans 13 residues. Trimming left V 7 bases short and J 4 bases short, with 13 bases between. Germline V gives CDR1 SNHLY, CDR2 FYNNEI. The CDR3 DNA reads TGTGCCAGCACAGGCCCAGCTGGAGAGACCCAGTACTTC. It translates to CASTGPAGETQYF. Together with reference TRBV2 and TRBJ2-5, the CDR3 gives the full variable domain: EPEVTQTPSHQVTQMGQEVILRCVPISNHLYFYWYRQILGQKVEFLVSFYNNEISEKSEIFDDQFSVERPDGSNFTLKIRSTKLEDSAMYFCASTGPAGETQYFGPGTRLLVL.

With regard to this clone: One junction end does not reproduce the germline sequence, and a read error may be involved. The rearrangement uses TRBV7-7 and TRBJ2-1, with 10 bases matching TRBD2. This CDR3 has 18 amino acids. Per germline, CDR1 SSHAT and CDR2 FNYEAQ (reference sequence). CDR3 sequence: CASSSHSLAGSSYNEQFF. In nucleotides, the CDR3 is TGTGCTAGCAGCTCCCATTCACTAGCGGGAAGCTCCTACAATGAGCAGTTCTTC.

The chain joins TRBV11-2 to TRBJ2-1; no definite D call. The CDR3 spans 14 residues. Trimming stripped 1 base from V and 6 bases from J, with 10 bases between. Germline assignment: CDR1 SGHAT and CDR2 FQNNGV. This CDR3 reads CASSLVWMINEQFF. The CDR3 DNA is TGTGCCAGCAGCTTAGTCTGGATGATCAATGAGCAGTTCTTC.

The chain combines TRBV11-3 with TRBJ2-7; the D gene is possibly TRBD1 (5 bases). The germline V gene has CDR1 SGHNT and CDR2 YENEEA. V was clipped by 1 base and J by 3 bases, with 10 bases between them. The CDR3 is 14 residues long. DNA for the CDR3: TGTGCCAGCAGCTTAGCTTCCCAGGGCTACGAGCAGTACTTC. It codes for CASSLASQGYEQYF.

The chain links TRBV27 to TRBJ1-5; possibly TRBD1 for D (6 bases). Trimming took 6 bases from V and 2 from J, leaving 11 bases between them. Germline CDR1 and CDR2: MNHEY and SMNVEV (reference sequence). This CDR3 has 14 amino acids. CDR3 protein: CASRQGLGNQPQHF. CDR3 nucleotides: TGTGCCAGCAGACAGGGATTGGGCAATCAGCCCCAGCATTTT.

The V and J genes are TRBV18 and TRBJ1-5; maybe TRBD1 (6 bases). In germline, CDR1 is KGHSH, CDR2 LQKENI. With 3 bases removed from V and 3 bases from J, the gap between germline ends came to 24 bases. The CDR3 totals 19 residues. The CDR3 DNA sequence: TGTGCCAGCTCACCGGGGCCACGAGGGGGAGCAGGGACCAATCAGCCCCAGCATTTT. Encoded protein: CASSPGPRGGAGTNQPQHF.

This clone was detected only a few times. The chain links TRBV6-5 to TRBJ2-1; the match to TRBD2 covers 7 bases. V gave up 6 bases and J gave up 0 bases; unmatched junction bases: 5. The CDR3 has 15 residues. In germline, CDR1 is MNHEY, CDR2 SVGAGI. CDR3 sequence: CASSPAGVSYNEQFF. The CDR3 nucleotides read TGTGCCAGCAGCCCCGCGGGAGTCTCCTACAATGAGCAGTTCTTC.

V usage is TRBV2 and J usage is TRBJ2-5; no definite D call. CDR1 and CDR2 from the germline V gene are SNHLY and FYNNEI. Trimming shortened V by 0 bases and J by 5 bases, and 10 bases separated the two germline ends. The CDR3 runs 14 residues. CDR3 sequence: CASSEAQARETQYF. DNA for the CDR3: TGTGCCAGCAGTGAAGCTCAAGCGAGGGAGACCCAGTACTTC.

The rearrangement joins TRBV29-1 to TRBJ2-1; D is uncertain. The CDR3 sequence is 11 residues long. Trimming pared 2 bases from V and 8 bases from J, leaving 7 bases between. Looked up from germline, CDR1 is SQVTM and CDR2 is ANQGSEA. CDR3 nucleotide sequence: TGCAGCGTTGAACTGGCGGATGAGCAGTTCTTC. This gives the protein CSVELADEQFF.

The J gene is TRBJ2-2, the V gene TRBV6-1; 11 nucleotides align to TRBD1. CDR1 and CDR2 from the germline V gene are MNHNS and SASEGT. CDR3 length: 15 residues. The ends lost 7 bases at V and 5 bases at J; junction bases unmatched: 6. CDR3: CASNFGTGGTGELFF. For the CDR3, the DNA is TGTGCCAGCAATTTCGGGACAGGGGGAACCGGGGAGCTGTTTTTT.

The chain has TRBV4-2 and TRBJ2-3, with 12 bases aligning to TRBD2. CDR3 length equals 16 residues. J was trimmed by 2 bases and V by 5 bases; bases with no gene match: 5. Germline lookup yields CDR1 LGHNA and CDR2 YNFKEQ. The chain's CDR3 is CASSAGLAGPTDTQYF. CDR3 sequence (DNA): TGTGCCAGCAGCGCAGGACTAGCGGGACCCACAGATACGCAGTATTTT.

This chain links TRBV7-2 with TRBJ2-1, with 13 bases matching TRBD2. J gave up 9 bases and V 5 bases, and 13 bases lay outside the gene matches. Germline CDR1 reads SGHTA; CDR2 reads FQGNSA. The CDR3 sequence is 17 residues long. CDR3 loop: CASSLLRTSGSSREQFF. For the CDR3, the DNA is TGTGCCAGCAGCCTTCTCCGGACTAGCGGGAGCTCTCGTGAGCAGTTCTTC.

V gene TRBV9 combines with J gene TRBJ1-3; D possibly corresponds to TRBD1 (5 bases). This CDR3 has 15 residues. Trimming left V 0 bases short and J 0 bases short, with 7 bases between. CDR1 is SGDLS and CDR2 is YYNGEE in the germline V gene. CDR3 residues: CASSVGQTSGNTIYF. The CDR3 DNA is TGTGCCAGCAGCGTAGGACAGACCTCTGGAAACACCATATATTTT.

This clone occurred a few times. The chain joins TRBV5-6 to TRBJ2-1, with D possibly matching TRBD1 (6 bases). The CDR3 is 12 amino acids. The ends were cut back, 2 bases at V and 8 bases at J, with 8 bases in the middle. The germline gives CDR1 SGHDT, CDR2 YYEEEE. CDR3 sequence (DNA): TGTGCCAGCAGCTTACAGGGCCATGAGCAGTTCTTC. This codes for CASSLQGHEQFF.

CDR3 coding DNA: TGTGCCAGCAGCGTAAGGACAACCTACAATGAGCAGTTCTTC. Its protein product is CASSVRTTYNEQFF. The chain carries TRBV9 and TRBJ2-1, with D possibly matching TRBD1 (5 bases). The CDR3 totals 14 residues. V shed 1 base and J shed 2 bases, with 7 bases lying between them. Germline values: CDR1 SGDLS, CDR2 YYNGEE.

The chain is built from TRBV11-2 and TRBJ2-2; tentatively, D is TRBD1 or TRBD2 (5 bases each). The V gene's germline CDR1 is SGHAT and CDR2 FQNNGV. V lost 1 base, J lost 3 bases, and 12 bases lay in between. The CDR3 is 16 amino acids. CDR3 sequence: CASSLAFRGDTGELFF. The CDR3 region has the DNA TGTGCCAGCAGCTTAGCGTTCCGAGGGGACACCGGGGAGCTGTTTTTT.

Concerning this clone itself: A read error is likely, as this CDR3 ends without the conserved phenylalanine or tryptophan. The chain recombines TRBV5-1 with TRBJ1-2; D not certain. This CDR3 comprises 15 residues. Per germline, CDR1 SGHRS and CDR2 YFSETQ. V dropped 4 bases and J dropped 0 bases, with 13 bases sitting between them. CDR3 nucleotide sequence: TGCGCCAGCAGCCCTGACGATGGAGCTAACTATGGCTACACCCTC. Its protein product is CASSPDDGANYGYTL.

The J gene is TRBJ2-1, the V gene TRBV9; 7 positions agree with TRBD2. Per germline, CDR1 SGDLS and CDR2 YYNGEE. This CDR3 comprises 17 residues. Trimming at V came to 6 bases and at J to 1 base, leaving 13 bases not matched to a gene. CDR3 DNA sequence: TGTGCCAGCACCAAGGGAAACGGGAGGACGTCCTACAATGAGCAGTTCTTC. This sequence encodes CASTKGNGRTSYNEQFF. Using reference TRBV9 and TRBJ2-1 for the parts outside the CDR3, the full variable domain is DSGVTQTPKHLITATGQRVTLRCSPRSGDLSVYWYQQSLDQGLQFLIQYYNGEERAKGNILERFSAQQFPDLHSELNLSSLELGDSALYFCASTKGNGRTSYNEQFFGPGTRLTVL.

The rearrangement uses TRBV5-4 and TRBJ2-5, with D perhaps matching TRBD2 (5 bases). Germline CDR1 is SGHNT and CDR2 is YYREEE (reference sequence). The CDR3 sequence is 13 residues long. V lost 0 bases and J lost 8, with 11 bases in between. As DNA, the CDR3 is TGTGCCAGCAGCTTGGAAGCGGATGACACCCAGTACTTC. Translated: CASSLEADDTQYF.

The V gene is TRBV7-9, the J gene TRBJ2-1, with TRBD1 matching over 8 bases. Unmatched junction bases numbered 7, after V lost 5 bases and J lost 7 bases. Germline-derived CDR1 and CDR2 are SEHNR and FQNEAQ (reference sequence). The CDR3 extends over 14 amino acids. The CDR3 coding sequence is TGTGCCAGCAGCCCACGACAGGGGAGGAATGAGCAGTTCTTC. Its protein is CASSPRQGRNEQFF. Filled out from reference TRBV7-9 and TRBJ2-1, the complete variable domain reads DTGVSQNPRHKITKRGQNVTFRCDPISEHNRLYWYRQTLGQGPEFLTYFQNEAQLEKSRLLSDRFSAERPKGSFSTLEIQRTEQGDSAMYLCASSPRQGRNEQFFGPGTRLTVL.

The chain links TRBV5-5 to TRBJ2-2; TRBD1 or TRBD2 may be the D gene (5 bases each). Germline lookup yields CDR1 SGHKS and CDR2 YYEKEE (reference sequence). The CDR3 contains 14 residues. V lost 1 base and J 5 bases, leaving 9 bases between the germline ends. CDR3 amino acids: CASSLLWGTGELFF. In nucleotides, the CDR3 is TGTGCCAGCAGCTTGTTGTGGGGGACCGGGGAGCTGTTTTTT.

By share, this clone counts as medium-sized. CDR3 nucleotides: TGTGCCAGCAGTCCCTGGACAGGGGCTGATGAAGCTTTCTTT. Amino acid sequence: CASSPWTGADEAFF. The V and J genes are TRBV6-4 and TRBJ1-1; 9 bases are a match to TRBD1. Trimming at V came to 5 bases and at J to 7 bases, leaving 8 bases not matched to a gene. Per germline, CDR1 MRHNA and CDR2 SNTAGT. This CDR3 spans 14 amino acids.

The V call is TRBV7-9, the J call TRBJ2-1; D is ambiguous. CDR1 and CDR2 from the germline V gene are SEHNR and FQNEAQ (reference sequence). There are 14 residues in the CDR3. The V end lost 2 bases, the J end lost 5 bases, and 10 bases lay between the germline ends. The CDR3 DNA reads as TGTGCCAGCAGCTTATCATCACACCACAATGAGCAGTTCTTC. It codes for CASSLSSHHNEQFF.

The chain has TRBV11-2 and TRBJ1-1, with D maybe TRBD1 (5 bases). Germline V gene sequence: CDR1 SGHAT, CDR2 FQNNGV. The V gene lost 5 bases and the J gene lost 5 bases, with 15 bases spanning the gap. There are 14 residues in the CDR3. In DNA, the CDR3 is TGTGCCAGCAGCCGTATAGGGGCGCAGACTGAAGCTTTCTTT. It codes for CASSRIGAQTEAFF.

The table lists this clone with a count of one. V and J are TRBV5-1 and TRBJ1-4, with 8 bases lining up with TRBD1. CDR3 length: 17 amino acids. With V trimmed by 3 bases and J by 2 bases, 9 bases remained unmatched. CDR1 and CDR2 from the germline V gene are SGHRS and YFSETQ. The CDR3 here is CASSWQDRATTNEKLFF. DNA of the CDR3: TGCGCCAGCAGCTGGCAGGACAGGGCAACGACTAATGAAAAACTGTTTTTT. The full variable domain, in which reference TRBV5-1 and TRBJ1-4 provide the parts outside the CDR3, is KAGVTQTPRYLIKTRGQQVTLSCSPISGHRSVSWYQQTPGQGLQFLFEYFSETQRNKGNFPGRFSGRQFSNSRSEMNVSTLELGDSALYLCASSWQDRATTNEKLFFGSGTQLSVL.